This T cell receptor beta chain comes out of a study of blood T cell repertoires in COVID-19 (dated by TCRdb to the early 2020s). Regarding the study in general: Collaborator samples came from the United States, Italy and Spain and covered acute and convalescent phases of COVID-19. The material from the prospective study consisted of cDNA or gDNA derived from T cells, B-cell-depleted T cells, or PBMCs. Subjects who had been exposed to COVID-19, were actively infected with it, or had recovered from it provided the deeply sampled blood TCRbeta repertoires that made up the dataset. The repertoires were released in a freely available public database meant as a resource for research on the immune response to SARS-CoV-2. Samples were obtained from the ongoing ImmuneRACE study (first 160 participants) and from over a thousand subjects provided by 6 global collaborators. Sample metadata almost always included a de-identified subject ID, COVID-19 status, age in years and sex. Where HLA class I and class II types were available, the types were taken from metadata supplied by the sample provider, not from assay-based typing. Study-wide conclusions, independent of this receptor: The quantity of clinical and demographic metadata differed by source and by participant and was supplied without curation.

The immunoSEQ Assay, a bias-controlled multiplex PCR, was used to amplify TCRbeta CDR3 regions from genomic DNA. Per the authors' processing: The number of nucleated cells in each sample was estimated from the amplification of reference gene primers within the assay. Sequence reads were collapsed and filtered to measure the absolute abundance of every unique TCRbeta CDR3 rearrangement. For each sample, productive Simpson clonality was calculated as the square root of Simpson's diversity index over productive rearrangements. TCRdb re-hosts the immuneACCESS table, in-frame sequences only. Its copies lack some clones; in the studies checked, an unresolved V gene accounts for under half of them, and the cause for the rest is not known. The V and J calls and clone size come from that table; D and trimming were worked out from the DNA. In all, the sample holds approximately 300,000 clones, and about 85% of those were seen once. The ten largest make up around 4.2% of the sample.

Each collaborating institution followed its own protocols to collect whole blood in K2EDTA tubes. For TCRbeta analysis, collaborators shipped samples as frozen whole blood, isolated PBMCs, or DNA extracted from either of those sample types. The CDR3 runs 15 residues from the cysteine to the phenylalanine. The read is trimmed to its CDR3 DNA, 45 bases read in frame from base 1. V lost 8 bases and J lost 3 bases; the stretch between them is 18 bases long. Taken from the germline V gene (reference sequence), the CDR1 and CDR2 loops are LNHNV and YYDKDF. On this clone: It lacks a known antigen. No base-level quality is on record; no much larger clone is a single base apart.

The receptor was isolated from a woman aged 45-65 years with active or convalescent COVID-19. The chain is assembled from TRBV15 and TRBJ2-3; the D gene cannot be named for sure. The sequenced material came from peripheral blood. The CDR3 protein sequence reads: CATSPLRFETDTQYF. The DNA reads TGTGCCACCTCCCCTTTGAGGTTTGAAACAGATACGCAGTATTTT. With the rest looked up from the reference TRBV15 and TRBJ2-3 genes rather than sequenced, the full variable domain is DAMVIQNPRYQVTQFGKPVTLSCSQTLNHNVMYWYQQKSSQAPKLLFHYYDKDFNNEADTPDNFQSRRPNTSFCFLDIRSPGLGDTAMYLCATSPLRFETDTQYFGPGTRLTVL.